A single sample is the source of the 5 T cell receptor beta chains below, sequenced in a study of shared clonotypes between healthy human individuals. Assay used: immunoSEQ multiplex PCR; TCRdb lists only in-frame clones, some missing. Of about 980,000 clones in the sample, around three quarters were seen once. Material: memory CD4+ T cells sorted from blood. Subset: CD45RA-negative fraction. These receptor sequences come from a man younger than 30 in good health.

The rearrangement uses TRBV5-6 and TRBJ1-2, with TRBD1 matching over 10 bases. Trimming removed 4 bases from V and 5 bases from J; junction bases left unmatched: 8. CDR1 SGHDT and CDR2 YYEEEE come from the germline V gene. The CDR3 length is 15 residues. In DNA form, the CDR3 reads TGTGCCAGCAGCGAAAGGGACAGGGGTCCTTATGGCTACACCTTC. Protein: CASSERDRGPYGYTF.

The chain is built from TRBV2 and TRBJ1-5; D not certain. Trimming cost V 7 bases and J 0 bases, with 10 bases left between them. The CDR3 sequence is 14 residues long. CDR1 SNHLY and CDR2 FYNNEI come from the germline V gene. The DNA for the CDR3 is TGTGCCAGCATGAGGGCGAGTAGCAATCAGCCCCAGCATTTT. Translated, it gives CASMRASSNQPQHF. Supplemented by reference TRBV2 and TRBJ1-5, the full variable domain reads EPEVTQTPSHQVTQMGQEVILRCVPISNHLYFYWYRQILGQKVEFLVSFYNNEISEKSEIFDDQFSVERPDGSNFTLKIRSTKLEDSAMYFCASMRASSNQPQHFGDGTRLSIL.

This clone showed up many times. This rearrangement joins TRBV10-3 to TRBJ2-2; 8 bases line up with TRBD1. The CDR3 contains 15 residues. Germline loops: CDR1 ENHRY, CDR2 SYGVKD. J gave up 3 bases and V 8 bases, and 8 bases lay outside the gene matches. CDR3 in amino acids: CAIGETGADTGELFF. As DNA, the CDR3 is TGTGCCATCGGGGAGACAGGGGCGGACACCGGGGAGCTGTTTTTT.

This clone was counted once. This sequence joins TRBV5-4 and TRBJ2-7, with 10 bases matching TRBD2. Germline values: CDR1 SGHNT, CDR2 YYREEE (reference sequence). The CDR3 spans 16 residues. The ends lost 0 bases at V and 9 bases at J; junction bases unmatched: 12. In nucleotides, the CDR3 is TGTGCCAGCAGCTTGGGGACTAGCGGTTCCCCTATTGGGCAGTACTTC. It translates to CASSLGTSGSPIGQYF.

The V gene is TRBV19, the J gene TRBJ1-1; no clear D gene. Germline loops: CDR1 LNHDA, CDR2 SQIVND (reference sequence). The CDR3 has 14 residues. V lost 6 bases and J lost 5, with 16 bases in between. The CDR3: CASRVGIGITEAFF. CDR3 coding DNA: TGTGCCAGTAGGGTAGGGATTGGGATAACTGAAGCTTTCTTT.